These 13 T cell receptor beta chains were all obtained from the same sample, sequenced in a study of cytomegalovirus exposure and HLA in healthy donors (TCRdb year 2017). Libraries were constructed by the immunoSEQ multiplex PCR assay. For the multiplex PCR, a mixture combining 60 forward primers for TCR Vbeta segments and 13 reverse primers for TCR Jbeta segments was used. Drawn from immuneACCESS, this table holds only the in-frame rearrangements with V and J called that TCRdb kept. Clones are partly lost; checked studies trace under half to an unresolved V gene and leave the rest unexplained. The sample table lists some 78,000 clones, around 70% of them with a count of one. 11% of the sample lies in the top ten. Sample: PBMCs. The source of these receptors is a woman aged 35 to 49 in good health and CMV-seropositive.

This chain links TRBV14 with TRBJ2-5; tentatively, D is TRBD1 (5 bases). With the DNA end fitting TRBJ2-7 better, the J assignment may be wrong. The length of the CDR3 is 12 residues. The V gene's germline CDR1 is SGHDN and CDR2 FVKESK. CDR3 region: CASSTQGYEQYF. For the CDR3, the DNA is TGTGCCAGCAGCACCCAGGGCTACGAGCAGTACTTC.

The V gene is TRBV9, the J gene TRBJ2-4, with 9 nucleotides matching TRBD1. After removal of 4 bases from V and 6 bases from J, the junction contained 8 bases not matched to a gene. CDR1 SGDLS and CDR2 YYNGEE come from the germline V gene. The CDR3 spans 15 residues. The CDR3 is CASSPIDRGRNIQYF. CDR3 bases: TGTGCCAGCAGCCCAATAGACAGGGGGAGAAACATTCAGTACTTC.

The V gene is TRBV25-1, the J gene TRBJ1-4; 8 bases are a match to TRBD1. The CDR3 runs 14 residues. Germline loops: CDR1 MGHDK, CDR2 SYGVNS. Trimming took 7 bases from V and 7 from J; bases not matched to a gene: 8. The DNA of the CDR3 is TGTGCCAGCAAATCCCAGGGGGCCAGTGAAAAACTGTTTTTT. It codes for CASKSQGASEKLFF.

J is TRBJ1-3 and V is TRBV9; no clear D gene. CDR1 and CDR2 from the germline V gene are SGDLS and YYNGEE. V lost 3 bases, J lost 7 bases, and 8 bases lay in between. The CDR3 extends over 12 amino acids. The DNA of the CDR3 is TGTGCCAGCAGCGGAGGGATGAACACCATATATTTT. Amino acid sequence: CASSGGMNTIYF. The full variable domain, rest sourced from reference TRBV9 and TRBJ1-3, is DSGVTQTPKHLITATGQRVTLRCSPRSGDLSVYWYQQSLDQGLQFLIQYYNGEERAKGNILERFSAQQFPDLHSELNLSSLELGDSALYFCASSGGMNTIYFGEGSWLTVV.

This clone showed up just a few times. V and J are TRBV4-1 and TRBJ1-5; D possibly corresponds to TRBD1 (6 bases). The CDR3 is 15 residues long. CDR1 is MGHRA and CDR2 is YSYEKL in the germline V gene. Trimming cost V 0 bases and J 6 bases, with 12 bases left between them. The CDR3 DNA sequence: TGCGCCAGCAGCCAAGATGGGAAACAGGGTCAGCCCCAGCATTTT. It encodes CASSQDGKQGQPQHF.

The rearrangement uses TRBV10-1 and TRBJ2-1; possibly TRBD2 for D (5 bases). CDR1 and CDR2 (germline): WNHNN, SYGVQD (reference sequence). The length of the CDR3 is 16 residues. V lost 2 bases and J 7 bases, leaving 18 bases between the germline ends. CDR3 amino acids: CASSERAGLTKNEQFF. CDR3 DNA sequence: TGCGCCAGCAGTGAGCGGGCCGGACTTACCAAGAATGAGCAGTTCTTC.

The J gene is TRBJ1-5, the V gene TRBV5-6; D remains ambiguous. Trimming pared 6 bases from V and 0 bases from J, leaving 13 bases between. The CDR3 is 15 residues long. Germline V CDR1 and CDR2: SGHDT, YYEEEE. Here the CDR3 reads CASTKTGDSNQPQHF. As DNA, the CDR3 is TGTGCCAGCACCAAAACTGGAGATAGCAATCAGCCCCAGCATTTT.

The chain joins TRBV5-1 to TRBJ1-5, with unresolved D. This CDR3 contains 15 residues. Trimming shortened V by 0 bases and J by 1 base, and 8 bases separated the two germline ends. Per germline, CDR1 SGHRS and CDR2 YFSETQ. For the CDR3, the DNA is TGCGCCAGCAGCTTGGACGGTGAGAGCAATCAGCCCCAGCATTTT. This encodes CASSLDGESNQPQHF.

J is TRBJ2-3 and V is TRBV19; tentatively, D is TRBD2 (6 bases). V was pared by 5 bases and J by 2 bases, with 14 bases between. The length of the CDR3 is 15 residues. Looked up from germline, CDR1 is LNHDA and CDR2 is SQIVND (reference sequence). The CDR3 DNA reads as TGTGCCAGTAGTCTGCGCGGGGCTTCCACAGATACGCAGTATTTT. Translating gives CASSLRGASTDTQYF.

The V and J genes are TRBV7-2 and TRBJ1-5; possibly TRBD1 for D (5 bases). V was cut by 5 bases and J by 4 bases, with 21 bases left in between. This CDR3 has 17 residues. The germline V gene encodes CDR1 SGHTA and CDR2 FQGNSA. The CDR3 protein is CASSPLSGGGMNQPQHF. The CDR3 DNA follows: TGTGCCAGCAGCCCCTTGTCCGGTGGGGGGATGAATCAGCCCCAGCATTTT. The full variable domain, completed using reference TRBV7-2 and TRBJ1-5, is GAGVSQSPSNKVTEKGKDVELRCDPISGHTALYWYRQSLGQGLEFLIYFQGNSAPDKSGLPSDRFSAERTGGSVSTLTIQRTQQEDSAVYLCASSPLSGGGMNQPQHFGDGTRLSIL.

The chain uses TRBV19 and TRBJ2-7; the D gene is possibly TRBD1 (5 bases). This CDR3 has 15 residues. CDR1 and CDR2 (germline): LNHDA, SQIVND (reference sequence). Trimming took 10 bases from V and 0 from J, leaving 19 bases between them. CDR3 residues: CATRSRAASSYEQYF. DNA of the CDR3: TGTGCCACTCGAAGCAGGGCCGCTAGCTCCTACGAGCAGTACTTC.

The chain carries TRBV7-2 and TRBJ1-2; the D is unclear. Germline CDR1 and CDR2: SGHTA and FQGNSA. V lost 1 base and J 5 bases, leaving 8 bases between the germline ends. The CDR3 has 13 residues. The CDR3 here is CASSLDTEYGYTF. The DNA of the CDR3 is TGTGCCAGCAGCTTAGATACAGAGTATGGCTACACCTTC.

The chain uses TRBV30 and TRBJ2-5, with D maybe TRBD2 (7 bases). Trimming took 2 bases from V and 1 from J, leaving 11 bases between them. Germline V lookup: CDR1 GTSNPN, CDR2 SVGIG (reference sequence). This CDR3 region has 14 residues. CDR3 bases: TGTGCCTGGAGTAGGGGGGGGGCCCAAGAGACCCAGTACTTC. Its translation: CAWSRGGAQETQYF.